Presented here are 15 T cell receptor beta chains from one specimen sequenced in a study of immune characterization of retroperitoneal liposarcoma. TCRdb re-analysed the PCR reads in MiXCR, keeping a single row per CDR3 protein. The sample carries about 19,000 distinct CDR3 sequences, 35% to 40% recorded once. What was sequenced was blood. The receptor set was obtained from a male donor with retroperitoneal liposarcoma.

The V call is TRBV10-3, the J call TRBJ2-1; D might be TRBD1 or TRBD2, each matching 6 bases. The CDR3 consists of 14 residues. V lost 10 bases and J lost 4, with 17 bases in between. From germline, CDR1 is ENHRY and CDR2 SYGVKD. CDR3 DNA: TGTGCCACCTACGGGGGCGCAGGGTACAATGAGCAGTTCTTC. Translating it yields CATYGGAGYNEQFF.

The DNA for the CDR3 is TGTGCCAGCAGTGAATCGCCAGCGGGGGCCATCAACTCCTACGAGCAGTACTTC. It yields the protein CASSESPAGAINSYEQYF. The chain carries TRBV6-1 and TRBJ2-7; TRBD2 aligns across 8 bases. Germline assignment: CDR1 MNHNS and CDR2 SASEGT. This CDR3 has 18 residues. V shed 2 bases and J 0 bases; nucleotides not matched to a gene: 12.

The chain couples TRBV12-3 or TRBV12-4 to TRBJ1-4; a weak D match, TRBD1 (6 bases). The length of the CDR3 is 18 residues. Trimming removed 7 bases from V and 3 bases from J, with 24 bases in between. The CDR3 nucleotides are TGTGCCAGCACTACACAGGGTTGGTCCCACGAGGCTAATGAAAAACTGTTTTTT. Translation: CASTTQGWSHEANEKLFF.

This clonotype was picked up a small number of times. This rearrangement joins TRBV7-3 to TRBJ2-1, with D possibly called TRBD1 or TRBD2 (6 bases each). The J call is uncertain, as TRBJ2-7 better fits the DNA end. The CDR3 loop spans 14 amino acids. In germline, CDR1 is SGHTA, CDR2 FQGTGA. CDR3 amino acids: CASSVKGGVGEQYF. The CDR3 nucleotides are TGTGCCAGCAGCGTCAAGGGGGGCGTGGGCGAGCAGTACTTC.

This clonotype was seen many times. The chain employs TRBV6-1 and TRBJ1-4; tentative D call: TRBD1 (6 bases). Germline-derived CDR1 and CDR2 are MNHNS and SASEGT. The CDR3 runs to 15 residues. The germline V and J ends were trimmed by 6 bases and 4 bases, with 15 bases remaining between them. The CDR3 region is CASRPPGTSNEKLFF. The CDR3 region has the DNA TGTGCCAGCAGGCCTCCTGGGACAAGTAATGAAAAACTGTTTTTT.

This chain links TRBV10-1 with TRBJ2-1; D is uncertain. Germline V gene data show CDR1 as WNHNN and CDR2 as SYGVQD (reference sequence). This CDR3 has 14 residues. V lost 3 bases, J lost 4 bases, and 10 bases lay in between. The chain's CDR3 is CASSEFVEYNEQFF. The DNA for the CDR3 is TGCGCCAGCAGTGAATTTGTAGAATACAATGAGCAGTTCTTC.

Worth noting for this clonotype: A much larger clonotype is one base distant, so this may be a read error. The conserved closing phenylalanine or tryptophan is absent in this CDR3, likely reflecting a read error. The V call is TRBV6-6, the J call TRBJ2-1; TRBD2 matches at 11 bases. The end of the DNA aligns better with TRBJ2-5, so the J call may be wrong. CDR3 length: 12 amino acids. Germline loops: CDR1 MNHNY, CDR2 SVGAGI (reference sequence). CDR3 DNA: TGTGCCATCGGACTAGCGGGAGAGACCCAGTACTTA. Residues: CAIGLAGETQYL.

This clonotype was seen more than once but under ten times. The genes are TRBV5-6 and TRBJ2-1; TRBD2 is a possible D gene (5 bases). Trimming pared 7 bases from V and 8 bases from J, leaving 13 bases between. Per germline, CDR1 SGHDT and CDR2 YYEEEE. The CDR3 has 12 amino acids. CDR3 amino acids: CASDLGSDEQFF. CDR3 sequence (DNA): TGTGCCAGCGATCTGGGTAGCGATGAGCAGTTCTTC.

This clonotype was found a few times. The V gene is TRBV6-2 or TRBV6-3, the J gene TRBJ2-1; 9 bases fit TRBD2. The CDR3 totals 15 residues. The V gene end was trimmed by 5 bases and the J gene end by 6 bases; junction bases not matched to a gene: 8. The germline V gene has CDR1 MNHEY and CDR2 SVGEGT. The CDR3 DNA is TGTGCCAGCAGTATAGCGGGAGTTCTGCGCAATGAGCAGTTCTTC. As protein: CASSIAGVLRNEQFF.

This clonotype appeared a few times. This sequence joins TRBV6-5 and TRBJ2-5; 11 bases line up with TRBD1. The DNA end lines up better with TRBJ2-7; the J call may be wrong. The CDR3 is 15 residues long. Germline lookup yields CDR1 MNHEY and CDR2 SVGAGI. Here the CDR3 reads CASSYVGQGANEQYF. The CDR3 nucleotides read TGTGCCAGCAGTTACGTAGGACAGGGGGCGAACGAGCAGTACTTC.

The chain recombines TRBV6-6 with TRBJ2-1, with a weak D call TRBD2 (6 bases). Deletions cut 5 bases from V and 8 bases from J, with 16 bases between. This CDR3 is built from 14 residues. The germline V gene has CDR1 MNHNY and CDR2 SVGAGI (reference sequence). The CDR3 is CASSDQLERDEQFF. CDR3 nucleotide sequence: TGTGCCAGCAGTGATCAGTTGGAGCGGGATGAGCAGTTCTTC.

This clonotype is medium-sized by share. The rearrangement uses TRBV6-1 and TRBJ2-1; possible D gene TRBD1, 5 bases. Germline CDR1 is MNHNS and CDR2 is SASEGT. The CDR3 loop spans 12 amino acids. The ends were cut back, 6 bases at V and 7 bases at J, with 10 bases in the middle. Here the CDR3 reads CASRSQVNEQFF. CDR3 in DNA: TGTGCCAGCAGGTCACAGGTAAATGAGCAGTTCTTC.

This clonotype was counted ten times or more. The chain recombines TRBV11-2 with TRBJ2-1; 9 bases fit TRBD1. The CDR3 consists of 16 residues. The V gene end was trimmed by 5 bases and the J gene end by 10 bases; junction bases not matched to a gene: 15. Germline values: CDR1 SGHAT, CDR2 FQNNGV. CDR3 in amino acids: CASSPGTGLPPYEQFF. The CDR3 DNA reads as TGTGCCAGCAGCCCCGGGACAGGGCTACCACCCTACGAGCAGTTCTTC.

This clonotype qualifies as medium-sized. One end of the junction fails to match germline, which may point to a read error. The chain uses TRBV6-6 and TRBJ2-1, with 10 bases matching TRBD2. The DNA end favors TRBJ2-7, so the J call may be wrong. Germline loops: CDR1 MNHNY, CDR2 SVGAGI (reference sequence). The CDR3 extends over 16 amino acids. CDR3 in amino acids: CASSDSSGGAYNEQYF. The CDR3 bases are TGTGCCAGCAGTGACTCGAGCGGGGGGGCCTACAATGAGCAGTACTTC.

The chain carries TRBV6-1 and TRBJ1-1; no reliable D call. Germline V gene sequence: CDR1 MNHNS, CDR2 SASEGT. Between the trimmed V and J ends, which lost 6 bases and 2 bases, there was a span of 13 bases. The CDR3 covers 14 residues. CDR3 nucleotides: TGTGCCAGCAGGAGCAGGAACCCAAACACTGAAGCTTTCTTT. Translating gives CASRSRNPNTEAFF.